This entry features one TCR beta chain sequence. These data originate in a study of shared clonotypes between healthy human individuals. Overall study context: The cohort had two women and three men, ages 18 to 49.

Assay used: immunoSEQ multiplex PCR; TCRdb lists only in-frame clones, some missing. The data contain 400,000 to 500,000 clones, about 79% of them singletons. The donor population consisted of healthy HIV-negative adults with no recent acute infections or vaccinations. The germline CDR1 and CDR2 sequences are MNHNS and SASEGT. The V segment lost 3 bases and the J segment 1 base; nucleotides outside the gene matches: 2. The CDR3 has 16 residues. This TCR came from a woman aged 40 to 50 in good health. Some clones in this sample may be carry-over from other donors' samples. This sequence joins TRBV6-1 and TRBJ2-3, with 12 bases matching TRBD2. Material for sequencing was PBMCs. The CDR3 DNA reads TGTGCCAGCAGTGAGGGACTAGCGGGTGGCACAGATACGCAGTATTTT. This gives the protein CASSEGLAGGTDTQYF.